The 18 T cell receptor beta chains given below trace back to one sample, sequenced in a study of PD-L1 blockade in urothelial cancer. Noted time point: pretreatment peripheral blood. Assay: immunoSEQ multiplex PCR; the TCRdb copy retains only in-frame clones and omits some. Seen here are tens of thousands of clones, around 81% observed once, and the top ten hold around 5.7%. The specimen was PBMCs, collected around atezolizumab (anti-PD-L1) treatment. Receptors were obtained from a man in his 70s with urothelial cancer.

V usage is TRBV29-1 and J usage is TRBJ2-1; 9 bases are a match to TRBD2. Germline-derived CDR1 and CDR2 are SQVTM and ANQGSEA. Losses at the gene ends were 5 bases for V and 8 bases for J; bases not matched to a gene: 7. This CDR3 comprises 13 residues. The CDR3 here is CSVNPSGNYEQFF. In nucleotides, the CDR3 is TGCAGCGTTAACCCTAGCGGGAATTATGAGCAGTTCTTC.

The rearrangement uses TRBV7-8 and TRBJ2-5, with a possible D match to TRBD2 (6 bases). Germline V gene data show CDR1 as SGHVS and CDR2 as FQNEAQ. With 3 bases removed from V and 4 bases from J, the gap between germline ends came to 12 bases. CDR3 size: 14 residues. The CDR3 DNA sequence: TGTGCCAGCAGCTTCGGAGGGCGTCGAGAGACCCAGTACTTC. Translation gives CASSFGGRRETQYF.

This chain joins TRBV14 and TRBJ2-3; the match to TRBD1 covers 8 bases. Germline CDR1 reads SGHDN; CDR2 reads FVKESK. V lost 2 bases and J lost 4; bases outside the gene matches: 5. The CDR3 has 15 amino acids. The CDR3 here is CASSQQTGVADTQYF. The CDR3 DNA reads TGTGCCAGCAGCCAACAGACAGGGGTAGCAGATACGCAGTATTTT.

The count of this clone is one. The chain is built from TRBV11-3 and TRBJ1-1; 8 positions agree with TRBD1. J gave up 8 bases and V 5 bases, and 10 bases lay outside the gene matches. Germline CDR1 is SGHNT and CDR2 is YENEEA. CDR3 length: 14 residues. As DNA, the CDR3 is TGTGCCAGCAGCGCCCAGAGGACAGGGACCGAAGCTTTCTTT. Translation gives CASSAQRTGTEAFF.

The V gene is TRBV5-8, the J gene TRBJ2-7; perhaps TRBD1 as D (6 bases). Germline assignment: CDR1 SGHTS and CDR2 YDEGEE. The CDR3 has 16 amino acids. Trimming removed 0 bases from V and 0 bases from J, with 13 bases in between. The CDR3 DNA reads as TGTGCCAGCAGCTTGGAGGGACACCCGAGCTCCTACGAGCAGTACTTC. It is translated as CASSLEGHPSSYEQYF.

V usage is TRBV19 and J usage is TRBJ2-5; 15 positions agree with TRBD2. J lost 5 bases, V lost 9 bases, and 13 bases had no gene match. The CDR3 loop spans 17 amino acids. Germline CDR1 LNHDA, CDR2 SQIVND (reference sequence). CDR3 in amino acids: CASGPGLAGGNSETQYF. The CDR3, as DNA: TGTGCCAGCGGACCGGGACTAGCGGGAGGAAACTCGGAGACCCAGTACTTC.

This chain joins TRBV4-2 and TRBJ2-7, with 8 positions matching TRBD2. The CDR3 totals 18 residues. J gave up 4 bases and V 0 bases, and 14 bases lay outside the gene matches. The V gene's germline CDR1 is LGHNA and CDR2 YNFKEQ. The CDR3 coding sequence is TGTGCCAGCAGCCAAGATGCGAGCGGGAGCTCCCTGCGGTACGAGCAGTACTTC. Residues: CASSQDASGSSLRYEQYF.

The rearrangement uses TRBV11-3 and TRBJ2-3; TRBD2 matches at 9 bases. The CDR3 has 15 residues. Germline V CDR1 and CDR2: SGHNT, YENEEA. Trimming cost V 1 base and J 2 bases; bases outside gene matches: 1. CDR3 sequence reads: CASSLGLAVTDTQYF. DNA of the CDR3: TGTGCCAGCAGCTTAGGACTAGCGGTCACAGATACGCAGTATTTT.

The rearrangement joins TRBV19 to TRBJ2-5; 11 positions agree with TRBD1. The CDR3 loop spans 14 amino acids. CDR1 is LNHDA, CDR2 SQIVND, per germline (reference sequence). Germline trimming cut 7 bases from V and 6 bases from J; bases unmatched to any gene: 7. As DNA, the CDR3 is TGTGCCAGTACCATGGGACAGGGGGTACAGACCCAGTACTTC. Protein: CASTMGQGVQTQYF.

V is TRBV7-7 and J is TRBJ2-5, with 10 positions matching TRBD1. The CDR3 spans 18 residues. Germline-derived CDR1 and CDR2 are SSHAT and FNYEAQ (reference sequence). The ends lost 5 bases at V and 5 bases at J; junction bases unmatched: 17. The CDR3 is CASSLTPSGTGEGETQYF. CDR3 sequence (DNA): TGTGCCAGCAGCCTAACCCCCTCCGGGACAGGGGAAGGTGAGACCCAGTACTTC.

The genes are TRBV15 and TRBJ1-4; 8 bases align to TRBD1. Losses at the gene ends were 5 bases for V and 7 bases for J; bases not matched to a gene: 6. The CDR3 is 14 residues long. Germline loops: CDR1 LNHNV, CDR2 YYDKDF (reference sequence). The CDR3 bases are TGTGCCACCAGCGCGACAGGGGCGAGTGAAAAACTGTTTTTT. Translated: CATSATGASEKLFF. The entire variable domain, with the rest obtained from reference TRBV15 and TRBJ1-4, is as follows: DAMVIQNPRYQVTQFGKPVTLSCSQTLNHNVMYWYQQKSSQAPKLLFHYYDKDFNNEADTPDNFQSRRPNTSFCFLDIRSPGLGDTAMYLCATSATGASEKLFFGSGTQLSVL.

The rearrangement uses TRBV7-9 and TRBJ2-1, with 9 bases matching TRBD2. Trimming cost V 1 base and J 7 bases; bases outside gene matches: 8. The CDR3 covers 16 residues. In germline, CDR1 is SEHNR, CDR2 FQNEAQ (reference sequence). CDR3 bases: TGTGCCAGCAGCTTAGTCGGGCTAGCGGGAATAAATGAGCAGTTCTTC. As protein: CASSLVGLAGINEQFF.

Only one count was recorded for this clone. The CDR3 sequence is CASSQVLSGSETQYF. The CDR3 DNA reads as TGCGCCAGCAGCCAAGTCCTTAGCGGGAGTGAGACCCAGTACTTC. This chain links TRBV4-1 with TRBJ2-5; 9 nucleotides align to TRBD2. From germline, CDR1 is MGHRA and CDR2 YSYEKL. The junction had 5 bases not matched to a gene; V was cut back by 1 base and J by 5 bases. This CDR3 is 15 amino acids long.

The V call is TRBV30, the J call TRBJ2-5; D is possibly TRBD1 (5 bases). The V gene's germline CDR1 is GTSNPN and CDR2 SVGIG (reference sequence). This CDR3 is 12 amino acids long. Trimming took 6 bases from V and 1 from J, leaving 9 bases between them. CDR3 in DNA: TGTGCCTGCCAGGGCGGCCAAGAGACCCAGTACTTC. As protein: CACQGGQETQYF.

The chain recombines TRBV2 with TRBJ1-2, with unresolved D. Germline V CDR1 and CDR2: SNHLY, FYNNEI. V was clipped by 8 bases and J by 6 bases, with 16 bases between them. The CDR3 is made up of 13 amino acids. CDR3 residues: CASSPGEGHGYTF. The CDR3 nucleotides read TGTGCCAGCTCCCCTGGGGAGGGCCATGGCTACACCTTC.

This clone was observed a few times. The V gene is TRBV5-6, the J gene TRBJ1-1; perhaps TRBD1 as D (6 bases). Trimming removed 4 bases at V and 1 base at J, with 8 bases between. Looked up from germline, CDR1 is SGHDT and CDR2 is YYEEEE. The CDR3 length is 13 residues. The CDR3 coding sequence is TGTGCCAGCAGCCAGGGGTGGAACACTGAAGCTTTCTTT. It translates to CASSQGWNTEAFF.

This chain connects TRBV15 to TRBJ2-1; no definite D call. The length of the CDR3 is 16 residues. CDR1 and CDR2 from the germline V gene are LNHNV and YYDKDF (reference sequence). Trimming pared 1 base from V and 9 bases from J, leaving 19 bases between. CDR3 nucleotides: TGTGCCACCAGCAGAGGGGCATCTGGCCTGCATGGTGAGCAGTTCTTC. Translated: CATSRGASGLHGEQFF.

V gene TRBV19 combines with J gene TRBJ2-3; perhaps TRBD2 as D (7 bases). Trimming shortened V by 5 bases and J by 0 bases, and 12 bases separated the two germline ends. This CDR3 has 15 residues. CDR1 is LNHDA, CDR2 SQIVND, per germline (reference sequence). CDR3 in amino acids: CASSPGRGSTDTQYF. CDR3 DNA: TGTGCCAGTAGTCCTGGGAGGGGGAGCACAGATACGCAGTATTTT.